The rows below give T cell receptor beta chains drawn from one sample of a study of T cells in Graves' hyperthyroidism and ophthalmopathy. TCRdb fed the multiplex PCR reads into MiXCR, producing one record per CDR3 protein. The repertoire includes under 400,000 distinct CDR3 sequences, less than 20% of them detected once, and around 15% sits in the top ten. Input material: blood. Receptors were obtained from a woman between 35 and 50 years old with Graves' ophthalmopathy. Both conserved end residues are part of each CDR3. D genes are given only for firm matches. Expanded clones get a size class; other rows say once, few or many, or leave the size out.

15	TRBV11-2	many	TRBD1	TRBJ2-7	CASSPLRDSNYEQYF	TGTGCCAGCAGCCCCCTCCGGGACAGCAACTACGAGCAGTACTTC
13	TRBV28	many	NA	TRBJ2-7	CASSFNGPYEQYF	TGTGCCAGCAGTTTCAACGGTCCCTACGAGCAGTACTTC
14	TRBV12-3/TRBV12-4	many	TRBD1	TRBJ2-2	CASNRGGGTGELFF	TGTGCCAGCAACCGAGGGGGCGGGACCGGGGAGCTGTTTTTT
14	TRBV28	many	NA	TRBJ1-1	CASSLSGEGTEAFF	TGTGCCAGCAGTTTATCAGGGGAAGGTACTGAAGCTTTCTTT
15	TRBV12-3/TRBV12-4	many	TRBD1	TRBJ1-1	CASRTGFVRNTEAFF	TGTGCCAGCAGGACAGGGTTTGTTCGGAACACTGAAGCTTTCTTT
12	TRBV4-2	many	NA	TRBJ1-2	CASSQAWYGYTF	TGTGCCAGCAGCCAAGCCTGGTATGGCTACACCTTC
13	TRBV9	many	NA	TRBJ1-1	CASSVYESTEAFF	TGTGCCAGCAGCGTATATGAGAGCACTGAAGCTTTCTTT
11	TRBV6-1	NA	NA	TRBJ1-1	CAINRGAEAYF	TGTGCCATCAACCGGGGGGCAGAAGCTTACTTT
16	TRBV11-1	many	NA	TRBJ2-7	CASSFGGGQGEVEQYF	TGTGCCAGCAGCTTCGGTGGAGGGCAGGGTGAGGTCGAGCAGTACTTC
15	TRBV7-8	few	TRBD2	TRBJ2-5	CASSLEAGEWETQYF	TGTGCCAGCAGCTTAGAAGCGGGAGAATGGGAGACCCAGTACTTC
14	TRBV6-1	NA	TRBD1	TRBJ2-5	CASSQDRGRETQYF	TGTGCCAGCAGTCAGGACAGGGGACGAGAGACCCAGTACTTC
14	TRBV20-1	many	TRBD2	TRBJ2-7	CSARIGGTNYEQYF	TGCAGTGCTAGAATAGGCGGGACTAACTACGAGCAGTACTTC
13	TRBV7-9	many	TRBD1	TRBJ2-7	CASSGDREYEQYF	TGTGCCAGCAGCGGCGACAGGGAGTACGAGCAGTACTTC
15	TRBV28	many	TRBD2	TRBJ2-5	CASSLLGGIKRGQYF	TGTGCCAGCAGTTTATTGGGCGGGATTAAGCGGGGCCAGTACTTC
15	TRBV6-5	NA	TRBD1	TRBJ2-7	CASSYSPDRVGEQYF	TGTGCCAGCAGTTACTCTCCGGACAGGGTGGGCGAGCAGTACTTC
13	TRBV28	many	NA	TRBJ2-5	CASSQGFEETQYF	TGTGCCAGCAGTCAGGGATTCGAAGAGACCCAGTACTTC
15	TRBV6-1	many	TRBD2	TRBJ2-5	CASSLGTSGKETQYF	TGTGCCAGCAGTCTAGGGACTAGCGGGAAGGAGACCCAGTACTTC
16	TRBV6-1	NA	NA	TRBJ2-7	CASSEAAMGGPGEQYF	TGTGCCAGCAGTGAAGCGGCGATGGGGGGGCCGGGCGAGCAGTACTTC
16	TRBV19	many	TRBD1	TRBJ2-5	CASSKRDRGPQETQYF	TGTGCCAGTAGTAAACGGGACAGGGGGCCCCAAGAGACCCAGTACTTC
16	TRBV28	many	TRBD2	TRBJ2-7	CASSLALAGGWDEQYF	TGTGCCAGCAGTTTAGCACTAGCGGGCGGGTGGGACGAGCAGTACTTC
16	TRBV28	many	TRBD2	TRBJ2-7	CASSSRSPSGYYEQYF	TGTGCCAGCAGTTCCCGAAGCCCTAGCGGGTACTACGAGCAGTACTTC
15	TRBV20-1	many	NA	TRBJ2-2	CSAREEGGGTGELFF	TGCAGTGCTAGAGAAGAGGGGGGAGGGACCGGGGAGCTGTTTTTT
13	TRBV28	many	TRBD1	TRBJ2-6	CASSFGDSNVLTF	TGTGCCAGCAGTTTCGGGGACAGCAACGTCCTGACTTTC
13	TRBV6-5	NA	NA	TRBJ2-5	CASSYSILETQYF	TGTGCCAGCAGTTACTCGATTCTCGAGACCCAGTACTTC
19	TRBV12-3/TRBV12-4	many	TRBD1	TRBJ1-1	CASSLGAWGTGGAHTEAFF	TGTGCCAGCAGTTTAGGGGCTTGGGGGACAGGGGGCGCGCACACTGAAGCTTTCTTT
14	TRBV20-1	many	NA	TRBJ2-7	CSARGRKNSYEQYF	TGCAGTGCTAGAGGACGTAAGAACTCCTACGAGCAGTACTTC
13	TRBV29-1	many	NA	TRBJ2-7	CSVDSGRSNEQYF	TGCAGCGTTGATTCCGGGAGAAGTAACGAGCAGTACTTC
13	TRBV11-2	many	NA	TRBJ1-5	CASSLTANQPQHF	TGTGCCAGCAGCTTGACTGCCAATCAGCCCCAGCATTTT
16	TRBV15	NA	NA	TRBJ1-5	CATSRGSQGMDQPQHF	TGTGCCACCAGCAGAGGTTCACAGGGTATGGATCAGCCCCAGCATTTT
15	TRBV6-1	many	NA	TRBJ2-6	CASSEGGSGANVLTF	TGTGCCAGCAGTGAAGGAGGGTCCGGGGCCAACGTCCTGACTTTC
12	TRBV2	many	NA	TRBJ2-2	CASSWERGELFF	TGTGCCAGCAGTTGGGAGCGTGGGGAGCTGTTTTTT
14	TRBV30	NA	NA	TRBJ1-2	CAWSAPGLTYGYTF	TGTGCCTGGAGCGCCCCCGGGCTTACCTATGGCTACACCTTC
15	TRBV25-1	NA	NA	TRBJ1-6	CASSGTQSYNSPLHF	TGTGCCAGCAGTGGAACCCAGTCCTATAATTCACCCCTCCACTTT
16	TRBV9	many	NA	TRBJ1-5	CASSVARFGGHQPQHF	TGTGCCAGCAGCGTAGCCCGGTTCGGGGGCCATCAGCCCCAGCATTTT
12	TRBV6-2/TRBV6-3	many	NA	TRBJ1-1	CASSYSRTEAFF	TGTGCCAGCAGTTACTCGCGTACGGAAGCTTTCTTT
16	TRBV30	many	NA	TRBJ2-7	CAWSPLGADYSYEQYF	TGTGCCTGGAGTCCCTTGGGAGCGGATTATTCCTACGAGCAGTACTTC
15	TRBV6-5	many	NA	TRBJ2-7	CASSYQPGSKYEQYF	TGTGCCAGCAGTTACCAGCCAGGATCCAAGTACGAGCAGTACTTC
15	TRBV7-8	NA	NA	TRBJ2-2	CATTRARTNTGELFF	TGTGCCACCACTAGGGCTAGGACTAACACCGGGGAGCTGTTTTTT
14	TRBV19	many	TRBD2	TRBJ2-3	CASLSSGLTDTQYF	TGTGCCAGTCTCTCTAGCGGGCTCACAGATACGCAGTATTTT
15	TRBV6-2/TRBV6-3	NA	TRBD1	TRBJ2-7	CASRPTGQGDYEQYF	TGTGCCAGCAGACCCACGGGACAGGGGGACTACGAGCAGTACTTC
15	TRBV6-2/TRBV6-3	NA	NA	TRBJ1-5	CASSQGLWSNQPQHF	TGTGCCAGCAGCCAGGGGCTGTGGAGCAATCAGCCCCAGCATTTT
16	TRBV11-2	many	TRBD1	TRBJ2-5	CASSLEWTGGEETQYF	TGTGCCAGCAGCTTAGAGTGGACAGGGGGCGAGGAGACCCAGTACTTC
16	TRBV19	many	NA	TRBJ1-1	CASSIDQRRANTEAFF	TGTGCCAGTAGTATAGATCAGAGGAGGGCGAACACTGAAGCTTTCTTT
11	TRBV7-2	many	NA	TRBJ1-6	CASSLASTLHF	TGTGCCAGCAGCTTAGCGTCAACCCTCCACTTT
15	TRBV2	many	NA	TRBJ1-5	CASSEAGGRNQPQHF	TGTGCCAGCAGTGAAGCTGGAGGCCGAAATCAGCCCCAGCATTTT
18	TRBV6-2/TRBV6-3	NA	NA	TRBJ2-6	CASSYPRGARSGANVLTF	TGTGCCAGCAGTTACCCCCGGGGGGCGAGATCTGGGGCCAACGTCCTGACTTTC
14	TRBV6-1	many	TRBD2	TRBJ2-7	CATDSGLSGYEQYF	TGTGCCACAGACTCGGGACTATCAGGCTACGAGCAGTACTTC
18	TRBV20-1	many	TRBD1	TRBJ2-7	CSARETPARTGKSYEQYF	TGCAGTGCTAGGGAAACCCCGGCGCGGACAGGGAAATCCTACGAGCAGTACTTC
14	TRBV11-2	NA	TRBD1	TRBJ2-5	CASSYGQGRETQYF	TGTGCCAGCAGCTACGGACAGGGGCGAGAGACCCAGTACTTC
15	TRBV6-2/TRBV6-3	few	TRBD1	TRBJ1-5	CASGRTGGENQPQHF	TGTGCCAGCGGAAGGACAGGGGGCGAAAATCAGCCCCAGCATTTT
13	TRBV12-3/TRBV12-4	many	TRBD1	TRBJ1-1	CASSATGEAKAFF	TGTGCCAGCAGTGCGACAGGGGAAGCAAAAGCTTTCTTT
14	TRBV19	many	NA	TRBJ2-2	CASSQATLTGELFF	TGTGCCAGTAGCCAGGCGACACTCACCGGGGAGCTGTTTTTT
10	TRBV20-1	NA	NA	TRBJ2-7	CSAQLYEQYF	TGCAGTGCACAACTCTACGAGCAGTACTTC
14	TRBV29-1	NA	NA	TRBJ2-2	CSVGEGVAAGELFF	TGCAGCGTTGGAGAGGGAGTAGCCGCCGGGGAGCTGTTTTTT
15	TRBV7-2	many	NA	TRBJ2-2	CASSLVTGVTGELFF	TGTGCCAGCAGCTTAGTGACGGGAGTGACCGGGGAGCTGTTTTTT